The 32 T cell receptor beta chains in this list originate from one sample, sequenced in a study of T-cell reconstitution after alpha-beta-depleted transplantation in children. Unique molecular identifiers were built into the TCRbeta library. TCRdb re-derived calls from the PCR reads in MiXCR, one entry per CDR3 protein. The table records about 900,000 distinct CDR3 sequences, about 30% of them present only once. This specimen consisted of PBMCs, mostly from graft donor cells, obtained 360 days after TCRalphabeta/CD19-depleted stem cell transplant. These TCRs come from a boy in the first two years of life who had a stem cell transplant for SCID, so the T cells may come from the graft donor.

This clonotype turned up a few times. This sequence joins TRBV19 and TRBJ2-2; D possibly corresponds to TRBD1 (6 bases). CDR1 LNHDA and CDR2 SQIVND come from the germline V gene (reference sequence). This CDR3 spans 14 amino acids. Trimming took 5 bases from V and 7 from J, leaving 14 bases between them. The CDR3 loop is CASSDEPGVGELFF. DNA of the CDR3: TGTGCCAGTAGTGACGAACCAGGGGTCGGGGAGCTGTTTTTT.

This chain links TRBV11-3 with TRBJ2-1; 8 bases map to TRBD1. J was trimmed by 7 bases and V by 2 bases; bases with no gene match: 10. The CDR3 extends over 16 amino acids. Germline lookup yields CDR1 SGHNT and CDR2 YENEEA. The CDR3: CASSLFRTGNGNEQFF. DNA of the CDR3: TGTGCCAGCAGCTTATTCCGGACAGGGAACGGGAATGAGCAGTTCTTC.

The chain recombines TRBV12-3 or TRBV12-4 with TRBJ2-1, with 9 bases identical to TRBD1. The CDR3 covers 14 residues. J gave up 12 bases and V 5 bases, and 11 bases lay outside the gene matches. The CDR3 protein is CASSAATGGARQFF. The CDR3 coding sequence is TGTGCCAGCAGTGCTGCCACAGGGGGCGCCCGGCAGTTCTTC.

The chain is built from TRBV7-8 and TRBJ2-6, with D possibly being TRBD2 (6 bases). Germline V gene lookup returns CDR1 SGHVS and CDR2 FQNEAQ. This CDR3 comprises 20 residues. Trimming took 2 bases from V and 0 from J, leaving 20 bases between them. The CDR3 DNA reads as TGTGCCAGCAGCTTATTCATTACCGGGACTGGCCTCTCTGGGGCCAACGTCCTGACTTTC. Protein: CASSLFITGTGLSGANVLTF.

This CDR3 reads CASSNREIYGYTF. CDR3 bases: TGTGCCAGCAGTAACAGGGAAATCTATGGCTACACCTTC. The chain links TRBV12-3 or TRBV12-4 to TRBJ1-2; D is perhaps TRBD1 (6 bases). V lost 5 bases and J 4 bases, leaving 11 bases between the germline ends. There are 13 residues in the CDR3.

V usage is TRBV20-1 and J usage is TRBJ2-7, with a tentative D call TRBD1 (6 bases). V dropped 3 bases and J dropped 8 bases, with 20 bases sitting between them. The V gene's germline CDR1 is DFQATT and CDR2 SNEGSKA (reference sequence). CDR3 length equals 14 residues. CDR3 in amino acids: CSARATGTYKQQYF. As DNA, the CDR3 is TGCAGTGCTAGGGCCACCGGGACATATAAACAGCAGTACTTC.

CDR3 DNA sequence: TGCAGTGCTAGAGATGCAACCGCTACAGATACGCAGTATTTT. As protein: CSARDATATDTQYF. The rearrangement uses TRBV20-1 and TRBJ2-3; D remains ambiguous. Germline V CDR1 and CDR2: DFQATT, SNEGSKA (reference sequence). V lost 0 bases and J 3 bases, leaving 10 bases between the germline ends. The CDR3 has 14 residues.

This clonotype was seen more than once but under ten times. The rearrangement links TRBV28 to TRBJ2-5, with 8 bases fitting TRBD2. Losses at the gene ends were 5 bases for V and 3 bases for J; bases not matched to a gene: 8. Germline CDR1 MDHEN, CDR2 SYDVKM. The CDR3 spans 15 residues. As DNA, the CDR3 is TGTGCCAGCAGTCCCATGGGACTAGAGGAAGAGACCCAGTACTTC. It encodes CASSPMGLEEETQYF.

This clonotype appeared a few times. The gene calls are TRBV20-1 and TRBJ1-1; D not resolved. With 4 bases removed from V and 1 base from J, the gap between germline ends came to 13 bases. The CDR3 is made up of 14 amino acids. Germline values: CDR1 DFQATT, CDR2 SNEGSKA (reference sequence). DNA of the CDR3: TGCAGTGCTATTTCATCGGGAGGGAACACTGAAGCTTTCTTT. Encoded protein: CSAISSGGNTEAFF.

This clonotype came up a few times. The gene calls are TRBV20-1 and TRBJ1-2; TRBD1 agrees at 8 bases. There are 12 residues in the CDR3. CDR1 and CDR2 (germline): DFQATT, SNEGSKA (reference sequence). V shed 6 bases, J shed 5 bases, and the junction held 5 bases outside the gene matches. The CDR3 protein is CSAQTGDYGYTF. CDR3 sequence (DNA): TGCAGTGCCCAGACAGGGGATTATGGCTACACCTTC.

This clonotype has more than one count but fewer than ten. The chain has TRBV20-1 and TRBJ2-1; D remains unclear. Germline loops: CDR1 DFQATT, CDR2 SNEGSKA (reference sequence). This CDR3 is built from 11 residues. Trimming removed 5 bases at V and 9 bases at J, with 11 bases between. The CDR3 nucleotides are TGCAGTGCTCCTAGGTTCGGTGAGCAGTTCTTC. Amino acid sequence: CSAPRFGEQFF.

Points on this clonotype: One junction end disagrees with the germline gene, perhaps due to a read error. The chain employs TRBV15 and TRBJ2-1; D possibly corresponds to TRBD1 (6 bases). CDR3 length: 17 amino acids. Germline values: CDR1 LNHNV, CDR2 YYDKDF (reference sequence). The CDR3, as DNA: TGTGCCACCAGCAGAGACAGTGGTTCAGGGGCCTATAATGAGCAGTTCTTC. This encodes CATSRDSGSGAYNEQFF.

The chain is built from TRBV10-3 and TRBJ2-5; 13 bases align to TRBD2. Per the germline V gene, CDR1 is ENHRY and CDR2 is SYGVKD. There are 14 residues in the CDR3. Trimming removed 7 bases from V and 5 bases from J; junction bases left unmatched: 4. The CDR3 sequence is CAIKGLAGHETQYF. In DNA form, the CDR3 reads TGTGCCATCAAGGGACTAGCGGGGCACGAGACCCAGTACTTC.

This clonotype occurred many times. The chain has TRBV20-1 and TRBJ1-1; D uncertain. The germline CDR1 and CDR2 sequences are DFQATT and SNEGSKA (reference sequence). The CDR3 loop spans 11 amino acids. Trimming removed 3 bases from V and 1 base from J, with 3 bases in between. The CDR3 nucleotides are TGCAGTGCTAGGGGGAACACTGAAGCTTTCTTT. Its translation: CSARGNTEAFF.

Only a few counts were recorded for this clonotype. The chain employs TRBV12-3 or TRBV12-4 and TRBJ1-5; the D is unclear. The CDR3 sequence is 14 residues long. The germline V and J ends were trimmed by 3 bases and 9 bases, with 15 bases remaining between them. The CDR3, as DNA: TGTGCCAGCAGTTTGGTCCCCCAGGTTTCGCCCCAGCATTTT. Protein product: CASSLVPQVSPQHF.

CDR3 in amino acids: CSVERAGSSGYEQYF. As DNA, the CDR3 is TGCAGCGTTGAGAGAGCAGGGTCTAGCGGCTACGAGCAGTACTTC. V and J are TRBV29-1 and TRBJ2-7, with 7 nucleotides matching TRBD2. V shed 3 bases and J 3 bases; nucleotides not matched to a gene: 11. The CDR3 has 15 amino acids. CDR1 and CDR2 from the germline V gene are SQVTM and ANQGSEA.

V and J are TRBV29-1 and TRBJ2-7, with D tentatively TRBD2 (6 bases). The length of the CDR3 is 12 residues. CDR1 SQVTM and CDR2 ANQGSEA come from the germline V gene. The germline V and J ends were trimmed by 7 bases and 7 bases, with 17 bases remaining between them. The CDR3 DNA follows: TGCAGCGCGACAGATAGTGGAGGGGAGCAGTACTTC. This translates into CSATDSGGEQYF.

In nucleotides, the CDR3 is TGTGCCACCAGCAGAACCGACCTAGGGACAGCTGAAGAGACCCAGTACTTC. It is translated as CATSRTDLGTAEETQYF. The genes are TRBV15 and TRBJ2-5, with 7 bases fitting TRBD1. CDR1 and CDR2 (germline): LNHNV, YYDKDF (reference sequence). The CDR3 is 17 residues long. The J segment lost 3 bases and the V segment lost 2 bases, leaving 12 bases of the junction unmatched.

This clonotype showed up just a few times. The rearrangement joins TRBV21-1 to TRBJ2-3; TRBD1, as called in the table, went unchecked against the DNA. TRBV21-1 has pseudogene status. The CDR3 loop spans 16 amino acids. The CDR3 DNA sequence: TGTGCCAGCAGGATTTGCGGGGGTTATAGCACAGATACGCAGTATTTT. It translates to CASRICGGYSTDTQYF.

Points on this clonotype: Sequence at one end of the junction differs from germline and may be a read error. V usage is TRBV15 and J usage is TRBJ2-7; TRBD1 matches 9 bases. Germline CDR1 reads LNHNV; CDR2 reads YYDKDF (reference sequence). The CDR3 covers 13 residues. CDR3: CATSRDPGWDRDF. DNA for the CDR3: TGTGCCACCAGCAGAGATCCGGGTTGGGACAGGGACTTC.

A few counts support this clonotype. This chain joins TRBV7-3 and TRBJ2-2; D remains unclear. The V end lost 0 bases, the J end lost 8 bases, and 10 bases lay between the germline ends. Germline lookup yields CDR1 SGHTA and CDR2 FQGTGA. CDR3 length: 14 residues. CDR3 in amino acids: CASSLTNHGGELFF. CDR3 DNA sequence: TGTGCCAGCAGCTTAACTAACCATGGGGGGGAGCTGTTTTTT.

The chain couples TRBV28 to TRBJ2-6; D remains unclear. The CDR3 loop spans 17 amino acids. Trimming stripped 4 bases from V and 0 bases from J, with 13 bases between. The germline CDR1 and CDR2 sequences are MDHEN and SYDVKM. CDR3 sequence (DNA): TGTGCCAGCAGTTGGGCCGGGCCCCCCTCTGGGGCCAACGTCCTGACTTTC. Amino acid sequence: CASSWAGPPSGANVLTF.

The CDR3 region has the DNA TGTGCCAGCAGCCCGGGACAGGGGGCGAGGAGCAATCAGCCCCAGCATTTT. Translating it yields CASSPGQGARSNQPQHF. This chain joins TRBV11-2 and TRBJ1-5, with TRBD1 identical over 12 bases. V shed 5 bases, J shed 1 base, and the junction held 6 bases outside the gene matches. The CDR3 spans 17 residues. The germline CDR1 and CDR2 sequences are SGHAT and FQNNGV.

This clonotype has a handful of counts. V usage is TRBV24-1 and J usage is TRBJ2-1, with TRBD1 matching 9 bases. V was clipped by 4 bases and J by 0 bases; unmatched bases: 6. Germline V gene lookup returns CDR1 KGHDR and CDR2 SFDVKD. The CDR3 runs to 17 residues. The CDR3 is CATSDRTGDGSYNEQFF. CDR3 in DNA: TGTGCCACCAGTGACCGGACAGGGGATGGCTCCTACAATGAGCAGTTCTTC.

The chain uses TRBV20-1 and TRBJ1-1, with 7 nucleotides matching TRBD1. Looked up from germline, CDR1 is DFQATT and CDR2 is SNEGSKA (reference sequence). The CDR3 covers 13 residues. Losses at the gene ends were 3 bases for V and 1 base for J; bases not matched to a gene: 2. The DNA of the CDR3 is TGCAGTGCTAGGGGGACAGCGAACACTGAAGCTTTCTTT. It encodes CSARGTANTEAFF.

The rearrangement uses TRBV5-1 and TRBJ2-1; 7 bases fit TRBD1. Unmatched junction bases numbered 4, after V lost 1 base and J lost 9 bases. CDR3 size: 13 residues. In germline, CDR1 is SGHRS, CDR2 YFSETQ. As DNA, the CDR3 is TGCGCCAGCAGCTTGAGAGACAGGGTTGAGCAGTTCTTC. Residues: CASSLRDRVEQFF. Full variable domain (remainder filled in from reference TRBV5-1 and TRBJ2-1): KAGVTQTPRYLIKTRGQQVTLSCSPISGHRSVSWYQQTPGQGLQFLFEYFSETQRNKGNFPGRFSGRQFSNSRSEMNVSTLELGDSALYLCASSLRDRVEQFFGPGTRLTVL.

The chain couples TRBV5-4 to TRBJ2-7, with D unclear. Germline V gives CDR1 SGHNT, CDR2 YYREEE (reference sequence). Trimming removed 4 bases at V and 5 bases at J, with 16 bases between. The CDR3 length is 14 residues. Here the CDR3 DNA reads TGTGCCAGCAGCCCTTGGCCCCCTTCCCACGAGCAGTACTTC. This gives the protein CASSPWPPSHEQYF.

This clonotype was recorded a few times. V usage is TRBV12-3 or TRBV12-4 and J usage is TRBJ2-6; maybe TRBD1 (5 bases). The CDR3 loop spans 16 amino acids. Trimming stripped 6 bases from V and 1 base from J, with 13 bases between. The CDR3 DNA reads TGTGCCAGCAGATCAGGGAAGGCATCTGGGGCCAACGTCCTGACTTTC. Residues: CASRSGKASGANVLTF.

Only a few counts were recorded for this clonotype. The chain has TRBV7-2 and TRBJ1-2; the match to TRBD1 covers 9 bases. This CDR3 is built from 16 residues. V was pared by 1 base and J by 3 bases, with 6 bases of the junction left unmatched. CDR1 and CDR2 from the germline V gene are SGHTA and FQGNSA. The CDR3 sequence: CASSLVGRTGDYGYTF. As DNA, the CDR3 is TGTGCCAGCAGCTTAGTAGGGCGGACAGGGGACTATGGCTACACCTTC.

The rearrangement uses TRBV29-1 and TRBJ2-4; unclear D gene. The CDR3 spans 16 residues. Trimming shortened V by 4 bases and J by 0 bases, and 16 bases separated the two germline ends. Germline CDR1 is SQVTM and CDR2 is ANQGSEA. CDR3 in DNA: TGCAGCGTTGCATACGGAGCCCTGATAGCCAAAAACATTCAGTACTTC. Its translation is CSVAYGALIAKNIQYF.

The CDR3 DNA is TGCAGTGCTAACAGCGGGGGGGTGGGTGGAGATACGCAGTATTTT. Translated: CSANSGGVGGDTQYF. The chain recombines TRBV20-1 with TRBJ2-3, with 10 positions matching TRBD2. CDR1 and CDR2 (germline): DFQATT, SNEGSKA (reference sequence). CDR3 size: 15 residues. The trim removed 4 bases at V and 5 bases at J, leaving 9 bases unmatched.

This clonotype has only a few counts. V is TRBV5-6 and J is TRBJ2-7; the D gene is possibly TRBD1 (6 bases). V was clipped by 4 bases and J by 4 bases, with 18 bases between them. Germline CDR1 is SGHDT and CDR2 is YYEEEE. This CDR3 has 15 amino acids. The CDR3 bases are TGTGCCAGCAGCCCAGGGGCAGCCCCTTTTTACGAGCAGTACTTC. Residues: CASSPGAAPFYEQYF.